These 7 T cell receptor beta chains came from one sample sequenced in a study of T cells after yellow fever vaccination. TCRdb reanalysed the 5' RACE reads using MiXCR and keeps one entry per CDR3 protein. The table lists about 74,000 distinct CDR3 sequences, more than 5.5% of them singletons. The sequenced sample was CD8+ T cells sorted from PBMCs, obtained about 5 days after the first yellow fever vaccination. Receptors originate from a man between 18 and 35 years old who received the YFV17D yellow fever vaccine.

This clonotype was detected a few times. The CDR3 here is CASSLPGAAWDTQYF. DNA for the CDR3: TGTGCCAGCAGCTTGCCGGGGGCAGCTTGGGATACGCAGTATTTT. The V call is TRBV5-5, the J call TRBJ2-3, with D perhaps TRBD1 or TRBD2 (6 bases each). The CDR3 consists of 15 residues. V dropped 1 base and J dropped 6 bases, with 15 bases sitting between them. CDR1 and CDR2 from the germline V gene are SGHKS and YYEKEE (reference sequence).

The chain carries TRBV4-1 and TRBJ2-2; the D is unclear. The CDR3 consists of 16 residues. Trimming took off 2 bases at V and 1 base at J, with 11 bases between the two ends. CDR1 MGHRA and CDR2 YSYEKL come from the germline V gene. CDR3 sequence: CASSQNIRENTGELFF. The CDR3, as DNA: TGCGCCAGCAGCCAAAACATCAGAGAGAACACCGGGGAGCTGTTTTTT.

This clonotype was picked up a small number of times. CDR3 in DNA: TGTGCCAGCATTCCCCCGGGGGGAGGAGAGACCCAGTACTTC. Translating it yields CASIPPGGGETQYF. This rearrangement joins TRBV2 to TRBJ2-5, with TRBD2 matching over 7 bases. The CDR3 is 14 amino acids. The germline CDR1 and CDR2 sequences are SNHLY and FYNNEI. Unmatched junction bases numbered 9, after V lost 7 bases and J lost 4 bases.

This clonotype was counted a few times. The chain carries TRBV27 and TRBJ2-2; 8 bases map to TRBD1. The CDR3 covers 14 residues. Germline lookup yields CDR1 MNHEY and CDR2 SMNVEV (reference sequence). V was pared by 7 bases and J by 6 bases, with 7 bases of the junction left unmatched. CDR3: CASTLQGEAGELFF. In nucleotides, the CDR3 is TGTGCCAGCACCTTACAGGGGGAGGCCGGGGAGCTGTTTTTT.

This clonotype occurred many times. V is TRBV28 and J is TRBJ2-1; tentatively, D is TRBD2 (5 bases). Trimming shortened V by 3 bases and J by 7 bases, and 13 bases separated the two germline ends. The CDR3 has 14 residues. The germline CDR1 and CDR2 sequences are MDHEN and SYDVKM. CDR3 loop: CASSFRTRTNEQFF. Written as DNA, the CDR3 is TGTGCCAGCAGTTTTAGAACTAGGACGAATGAGCAGTTCTTC. Full variable domain (remainder filled in from reference TRBV28 and TRBJ2-1): DVKVTQSSRYLVKRTGEKVFLECVQDMDHENMFWYRQDPGLGLRLIYFSYDVKMKEKGDIPEGYSVSREKKERFSLILESASTNQTSMYLCASSFRTRTNEQFFGPGTRLTVL.

This clonotype was counted at least ten times. V usage is TRBV11-2 and J usage is TRBJ2-7; the D gene is possibly TRBD2 (5 bases). Between the trimmed V and J ends, which lost 5 bases and 3 bases, there was a span of 8 bases. CDR3 length: 12 amino acids. In germline, CDR1 is SGHAT, CDR2 FQNNGV. Here the CDR3 DNA reads TGTGCCAGCAGCCGCGGGCACTACGAGCAGTACGTC. Protein sequence: CASSRGHYEQYV.

This clonotype came up many times. Here the CDR3 reads CASSTGTVNYGYTF. CDR3 DNA: TGTGCCAGCAGCACCGGGACAGTCAACTATGGCTACACCTTC. V is TRBV12-3 or TRBV12-4 and J is TRBJ1-2; TRBD1 matches at 7 bases. The CDR3 runs to 14 residues. Unmatched junction bases numbered 6, after V lost 6 bases and J lost 2 bases.